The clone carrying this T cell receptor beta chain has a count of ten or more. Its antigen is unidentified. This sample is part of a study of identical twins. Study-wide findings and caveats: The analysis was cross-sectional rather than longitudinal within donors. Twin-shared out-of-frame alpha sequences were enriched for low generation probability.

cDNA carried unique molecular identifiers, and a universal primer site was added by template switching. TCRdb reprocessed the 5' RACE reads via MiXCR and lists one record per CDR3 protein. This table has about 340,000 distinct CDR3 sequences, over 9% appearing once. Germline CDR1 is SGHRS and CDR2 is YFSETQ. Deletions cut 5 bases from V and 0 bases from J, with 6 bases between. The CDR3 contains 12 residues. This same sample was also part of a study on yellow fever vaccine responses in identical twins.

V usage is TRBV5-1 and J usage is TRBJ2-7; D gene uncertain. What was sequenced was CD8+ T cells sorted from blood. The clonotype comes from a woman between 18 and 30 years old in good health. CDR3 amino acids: CASRGSSYEQYV. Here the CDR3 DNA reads TGCGCCAGCAGGGGTAGCTCCTACGAGCAGTACGTC.